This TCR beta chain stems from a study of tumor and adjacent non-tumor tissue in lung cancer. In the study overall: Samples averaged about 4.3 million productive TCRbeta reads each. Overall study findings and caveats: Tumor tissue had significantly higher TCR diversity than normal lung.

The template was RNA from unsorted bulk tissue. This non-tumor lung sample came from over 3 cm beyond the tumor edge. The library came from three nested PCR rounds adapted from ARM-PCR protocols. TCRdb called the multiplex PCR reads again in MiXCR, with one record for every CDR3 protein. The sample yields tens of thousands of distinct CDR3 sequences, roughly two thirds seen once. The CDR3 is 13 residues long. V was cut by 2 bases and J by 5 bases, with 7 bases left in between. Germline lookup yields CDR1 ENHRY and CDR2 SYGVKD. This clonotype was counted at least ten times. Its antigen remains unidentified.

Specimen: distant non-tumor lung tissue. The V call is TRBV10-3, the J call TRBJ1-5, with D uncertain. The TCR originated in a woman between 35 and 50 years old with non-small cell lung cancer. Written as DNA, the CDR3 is TGTGCCATCAGTGAGGAGGATGATCAGCCCCAGCATTTT. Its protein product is CAISEEDDQPQHF.